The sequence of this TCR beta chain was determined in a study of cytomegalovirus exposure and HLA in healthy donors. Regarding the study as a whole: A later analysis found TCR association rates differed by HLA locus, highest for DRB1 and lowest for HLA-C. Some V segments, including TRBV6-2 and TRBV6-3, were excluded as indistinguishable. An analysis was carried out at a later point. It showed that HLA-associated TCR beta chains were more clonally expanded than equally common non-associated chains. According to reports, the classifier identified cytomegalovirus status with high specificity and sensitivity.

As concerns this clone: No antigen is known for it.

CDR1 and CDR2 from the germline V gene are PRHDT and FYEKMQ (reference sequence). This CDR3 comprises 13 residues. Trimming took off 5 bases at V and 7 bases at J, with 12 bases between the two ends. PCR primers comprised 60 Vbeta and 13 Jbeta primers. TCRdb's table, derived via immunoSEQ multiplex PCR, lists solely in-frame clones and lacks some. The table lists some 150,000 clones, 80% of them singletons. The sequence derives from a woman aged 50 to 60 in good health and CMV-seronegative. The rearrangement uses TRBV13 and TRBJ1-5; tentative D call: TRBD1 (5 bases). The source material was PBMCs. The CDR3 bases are TGTGCCAGCAGCCGGGGGGTTTGGCAGCCCCAGCATTTT. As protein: CASSRGVWQPQHF. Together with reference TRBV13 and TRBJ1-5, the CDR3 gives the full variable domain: AAGVIQSPRHLIKEKRETATLKCYPIPRHDTVYWYQQGPGQDPQFLISFYEKMQSDKGSIPDRFSAQQFSDYHSELNMSSLELGDSALYFCASSRGVWQPQHFGDGTRLSIL.